This TCR beta chain was obtained from a study of cytomegalovirus exposure and HLA in healthy donors. The CDR3 is 15 residues long. Germline CDR1 and CDR2: MDHEN and SYDVKM. Trimming removed 11 bases at V and 3 bases at J, with 22 bases between. Libraries were prepared by immunoSEQ multiplex PCR; TCRdb keeps only in-frame clonotypes and omits some of them. The data hold approximately 150,000 clones, with roughly 87% observed a single time. Study-wide findings and caveats: Some public TCRs appeared in many individuals, while most sequences were rare. A subsequent analysis found that TCR clusters from the first cohort also tended to co-occur in the approximately 130 validation repertoires, with about 94% of cluster scores above 0.

This clone was found a few times. No antigen is known for it. The study drew the donors from its approximately 110-subject validation cohort, separate from the approximately 700-subject first cohort. This TCR came from a young man in good health and CMV-seropositive. V is TRBV28 and J is TRBJ1-1, with D possibly matching TRBD1 (5 bases). Sample: PBMCs. Here the CDR3 DNA reads TGTGCCTCTCTCCCTGGGGGAGGCCGCGACACTGAAGCTTTCTTT. Amino acids: CASLPGGGRDTEAFF.